The sequence of this T cell receptor (beta chain) was determined in a study of cytomegalovirus exposure and HLA in healthy donors (dated by TCRdb to 2017 to 2019). In terms of the full investigation: In an earlier analysis of some 610 of the donors, 276 Gb of sequence data and about 110 million unique TCR beta sequences from roughly 180 million T cells were reported. An early release that covered several hundred HLA-typed donors contained about 300 gigabases of sequencing data and approximately 85 million unique TCR sequences. The genetic ancestry cluster associated with self-reported Caucasian donors included about 84% of the roughly 360 genotyped donors. The study was designed to test whether signatures of past pathogen exposure could be identified by cataloging public T cell receptors. The T cell repertoires of 550 to 850 subjects were profiled by immunosequencing and related to cytomegalovirus serostatus. Along with the approximately 650-subject first cohort, a separate validation cohort of over a hundred different subjects was used. The study combined high-throughput TCR immunosequencing, statistical association of individual TCRs with disease status, and machine learning to predict cytomegalovirus infection status. To study patterns of TCR occurrence, a later analysis re-analyzed previously published TCR beta repertoires from 700 or so donors and added high-resolution HLA genotyping. Rather than using new phenotypic data, the later analysis identified candidate immune exposures from TCR beta sequences and from how often those sequences occurred across donors. In an earlier analysis of several hundred of the donors, high-throughput TCR beta sequencing was used to judge whether each TCR beta V gene segment behaved as functional or pseudogenic. Donor age, sex, ethnicity and CMV serostatus were compiled alongside the repertoire data. In a later genetic analysis, genome-wide SNP genotypes for about 55% of the roughly 670 donors were used, and that subset was treated as a discovery cohort. All discovery cohort repertoires had been generated using a single sequencing platform. Class I and class II HLA loci were covered by the typing at four-digit resolution. Typing coverage differed by locus: A, B, C, DRB1 and DQB1 were typed in about 629-630 donors, DQA1 in 500 to 550, DPA1 in around 600, and DPB1 in just under 490. Because of strong linkage in the cohort, roughly five DR-DQ haplotypes were treated as single units for association and clustering. Among about 400 genotyped donors of the cohort, an average of around 240,000 unique TCR beta nucleotide sequences was sequenced per donor, of which about 19% were non-productive.

The cohort was made up of approximately 670 healthy bone marrow donors. At the time of sampling, all cohort members were nominally healthy, though unrecorded immune exposures were likely present. The donor tested CMV seronegative, placing the donor among the 350 or so seronegative members of the cohort. A peripheral blood sample was collected from each donor, and TCR beta sequencing was performed on peripheral blood mononuclear cells. Genomic DNA extraction from the blood cell samples was performed with the Qiagen DNeasy Blood Extraction Kit. The count of this clone is one. Its recognized antigen is unknown. No base quality values were provided; no much bigger clone lies one nucleotide off. Sequences MNHNY (CDR1) and SVGAGI (CDR2) are obtained from the germline V gene (reference sequence). The CDR3 measures 15 amino acids from cysteine to phenylalanine. Of the read, only the CDR3 DNA is kept; its 45 bases are in frame from base 1. Here V drops 5 bases and J drops 1 base, and the junction holds 3 bases not matched to any gene.

The library was generated by the immunoSEQ multiplex PCR assay. For the multiplex PCR, a mixture combining 60 forward primers for TCR Vbeta segments and 13 reverse primers for TCR Jbeta segments was used. The CDR3 region of rearranged TCR beta genes was amplified from genomic DNA with a multiplex PCR assay. On the Illumina HiSeq System, the amplified TCR beta libraries were sequenced as 87-base-pair reads. Per the authors' processing: A later analysis tallied about 77 million unique TCR beta chains across the 666 repertoires, and around 9.9 million of those chains were shared by two or more donors. A nearest-neighbor algorithm error-corrected the raw reads and collapsed the reads into unique sequences, merging closely related sequences to remove PCR and sequencing errors. CDR3 sequences were aligned to IMGT reference sequences to assign V, D and J gene segments. Each retained sequence needed at least a six-nucleotide match to both a V gene segment and a J gene segment. A rearrangement was called productive if the CDR3 had no stop codons and remained in frame with V and J, and every other rearrangement was called non-productive. Following IMGT convention, CDR3 was defined as the stretch from the second conserved V-encoded cysteine up to the conserved J-encoded phenylalanine. In an earlier analysis of 500 to 650 of the donors, sequences lacking an unambiguous match to a single V gene segment were excluded. In an earlier analysis of 500 to 750 of the donors, V segments were called functional above 56.7% productive rearrangements and were called segregating when the between-donor standard deviation exceeded 5%. A statistical classification framework was built to diagnose cytomegalovirus status from the catalog of TCR beta chain sequences. In a later analysis, V and J genes were assigned by comparing TCR nucleotide sequences against IMGT/GENE-DB human TR gene sequences. In a later analysis, CDR3 sequences and most-parsimonious VDJ recombination scenarios were assigned using the TCRdist pipeline. In a later analysis, every TCR beta chain was defined by the combination of its CDR3 amino acid sequence and its V-gene family, and reads without a unique V-gene family were dropped. To address suspected cross-contamination and a sequencing artifact, a later analysis removed 550 to 750 highly shared, low-generation-probability nucleotide sequences. For each public chain, a later analysis derived a clonal expansion index from normalized ranks of inferred template counts within each repertoire. In a later analysis, generation probabilities were computed using a VDJ recombination model fitted to out-of-frame rearrangements, and the results were checked against IGoR. Hypergeometric tests were used in a later analysis to score TCR-TCR, TCR-HLA and TCR-CMV co-occurrence, with a repertoire-size bias correction applied to the TCR pairs. In a later analysis, false discovery rates were estimated by permuting HLA or CMV assignments 20 times. In a later analysis, co-occurring TCRs were grouped with DBSCAN, and TCRdist sequence similarity was added when clustering was performed within HLA-allele-positive subsets. Co-occurrence clustering excluded repertoires with fewer than 30,000 or more than 120,000 public chains, plus five with anomalous nucleotide sharing. The table was pulled from immuneACCESS by TCRdb, which kept in-frame rearrangements only. Such tables lose some clones; where checked, under half of the loss comes from unresolved V genes, and the rest has no known cause. The D gene and trimming were derived from the DNA, and the V and J assignments and clone size from that table. This sample is represented by over 150,000 clones; around 77% of them were singletons. Of the sample, about 2.7% is held by the ten largest clones.

The research as a whole found: Linkage disequilibrium might explain the correlated functional status among segregating V segments, but an unknown experimental factor could not be excluded. An earlier analysis of approximately 540 of the donors showed that most TCR beta V segments appeared in productive rearrangements either about 87% or about 30% of the time, which broadly matched IMGT annotations. In a later analysis, some 18,000 TCR beta sequences were associated with specific HLA alleles at a false discovery rate of 0.05. Compared with equally common non-associated chains, HLA-associated TCR beta chains in a later analysis were more clonally expanded and had lower generation probabilities. A further reported finding was that TCR beta sequences accurately predicted the HLA-A and HLA-B alleles for most subjects in the first cohort. The study listed 170 or so TCR beta chains as associated with cytomegalovirus. The 87-base-pair reads could not distinguish some IMGT-functional V segments, including TRBV6-2 and TRBV6-3, so those segments were excluded. Compared with the roughly 700-donor mean, donors in an Asian-associated ancestry cluster had fewer N-insertions in productive TCRs, according to a later genetic analysis. Because some donors lacked HLA typing at each locus, the association tests relied only on the typed subset. Most TCR sequences were seen in very few donors, while some public TCRs were found in many individuals. CMV serostatus was the only immune exposure information available for the cohort. In a later genetic analysis, a missense DCLRE1C variant was associated with V-gene and J-gene trimming of TCR beta chains, and the association was replicated in an independent cohort. The presence/absence analyses assumed that sequencing depth was roughly uniform across donors, and that assumption may not be true. The cohort was sequenced for TCR beta chains only, and without alpha or paired-chain data the features that could be detected were limited. In vitro tests confirmed that a few of the cytomegalovirus-associated TCR beta chains recognize cytomegalovirus antigens. The classifier was reported to diagnose cytomegalovirus status with high specificity and sensitivity in both the original cohort and the validation cohort. According to a later analysis, parvovirus B19, influenza, CMV and Epstein-Barr virus appeared linked to several top co-occurrence clusters. Strong co-occurrence of HLA alleles, especially DR and DQ, made assigning TCR associations to individual alleles difficult. According to the authors, the approach could potentially be generalized to other disease states and immunological phenotypes. Over 15 rarely observed V segments, including chromosome 9 orphons, were excluded from the earlier analysis of approximately 500 of the donors because counts were too low. A cluster of highly shared sequence variants was judged likely to represent a technical artifact of the sequencing pipeline. According to a later analysis, TCR association rates differed among HLA loci, with DRB1 alleles showing the most associated TCRs and HLA-C alleles showing the fewest. Most CMV-associated TCR beta chains appeared to be HLA-restricted in a later analysis, and the HLA associations seemed to be driven largely by CMV exposure.

Sequencing was done on a sample of PBMCs. Recombination linked TRBV6-6 to TRBJ2-3; TRBD2 aligns with 10 central bases. This TCR was recovered from a woman aged 25 to 39 in good health and CMV-seronegative. The CDR3 is CASSDGTSGTDTQYF. The sequenced DNA: TGTGCCAGCAGTGACGGGACTAGCGGCACAGATACGCAGTATTTT.